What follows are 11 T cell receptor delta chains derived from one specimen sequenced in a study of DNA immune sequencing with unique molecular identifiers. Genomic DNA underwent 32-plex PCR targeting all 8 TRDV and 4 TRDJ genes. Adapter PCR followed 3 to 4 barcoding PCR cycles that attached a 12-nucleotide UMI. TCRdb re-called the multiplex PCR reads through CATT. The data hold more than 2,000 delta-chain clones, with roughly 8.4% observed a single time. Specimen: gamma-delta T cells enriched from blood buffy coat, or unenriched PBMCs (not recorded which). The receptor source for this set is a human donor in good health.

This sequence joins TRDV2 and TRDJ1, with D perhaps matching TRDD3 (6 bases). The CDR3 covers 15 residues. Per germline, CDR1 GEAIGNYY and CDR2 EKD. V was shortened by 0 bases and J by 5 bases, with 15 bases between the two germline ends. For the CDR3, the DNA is TGTGCCTGTGACACCGTCGGGGATCTGGATGATAAACTCATCTTT. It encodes CACDTVGDLDDKLIF.

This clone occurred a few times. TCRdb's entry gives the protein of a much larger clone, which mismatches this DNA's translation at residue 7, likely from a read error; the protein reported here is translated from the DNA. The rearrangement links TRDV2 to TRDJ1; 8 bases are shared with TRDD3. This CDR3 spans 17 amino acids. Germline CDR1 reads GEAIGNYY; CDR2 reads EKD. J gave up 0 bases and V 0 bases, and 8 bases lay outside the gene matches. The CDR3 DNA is TGTGCCTGTGACACCGTGCTGGGATACGGTAACACCGATAAACTCATCTTT. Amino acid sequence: CACDTVLGYGNTDKLIF.

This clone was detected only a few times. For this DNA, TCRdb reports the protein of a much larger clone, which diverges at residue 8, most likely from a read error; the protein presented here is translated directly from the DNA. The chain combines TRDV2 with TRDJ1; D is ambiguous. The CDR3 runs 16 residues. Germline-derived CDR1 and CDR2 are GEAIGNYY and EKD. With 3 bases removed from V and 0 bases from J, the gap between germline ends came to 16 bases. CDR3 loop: CACDPSDLKYTDKLIF. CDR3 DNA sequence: TGTGCCTGTGACCCGTCCGATCTGAAGTACACCGATAAACTCATCTTT.

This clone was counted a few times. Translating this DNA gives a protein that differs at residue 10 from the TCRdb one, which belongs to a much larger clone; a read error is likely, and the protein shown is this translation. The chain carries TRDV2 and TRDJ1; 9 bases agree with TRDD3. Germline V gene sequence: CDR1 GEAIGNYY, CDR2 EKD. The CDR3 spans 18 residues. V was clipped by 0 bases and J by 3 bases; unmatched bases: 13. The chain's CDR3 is CACDTVSGGYLVPDKLIF. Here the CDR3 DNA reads TGTGCCTGTGACACCGTATCCGGGGGATACCTGGTGCCCGATAAACTCATCTTT.

In DNA form, the CDR3 reads TGTGCTCTTGGGGAACTTACTACGGACTGGGGGGCCACCGATAAACTCATCTTT. This encodes CALGELTTDWGATDKLIF. No V gene call was produced; the J gene was TRDJ1; the table's TRDD3 call for D was not verified on the DNA. The CDR3 consists of 18 residues.

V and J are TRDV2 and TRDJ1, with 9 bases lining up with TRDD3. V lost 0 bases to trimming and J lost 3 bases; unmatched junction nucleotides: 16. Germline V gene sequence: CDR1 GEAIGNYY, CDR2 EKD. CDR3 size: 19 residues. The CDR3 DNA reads TGTGCCTGTGACACCGGTGAGACTGCTGGGGGATCCTACGCCGATAAACTCATCTTT. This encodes CACDTGETAGGSYADKLIF.

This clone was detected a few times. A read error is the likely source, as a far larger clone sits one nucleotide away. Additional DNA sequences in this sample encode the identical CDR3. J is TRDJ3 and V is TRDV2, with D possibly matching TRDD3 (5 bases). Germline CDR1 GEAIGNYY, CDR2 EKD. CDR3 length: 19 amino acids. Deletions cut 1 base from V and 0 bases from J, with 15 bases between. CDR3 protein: CACDTGGLRSSWDTRQMFF. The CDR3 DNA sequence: TGTGCCTGTGACACGGGGGGGTTACGGAGCTCCTGGGACACCCGACAGATGTTTTTC.

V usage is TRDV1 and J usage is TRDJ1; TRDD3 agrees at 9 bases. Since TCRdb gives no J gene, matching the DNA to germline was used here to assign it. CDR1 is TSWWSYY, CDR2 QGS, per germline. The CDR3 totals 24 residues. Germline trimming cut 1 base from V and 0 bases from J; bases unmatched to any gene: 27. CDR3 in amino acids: CALGEPDLQVTRHYWGRYTDKLIF. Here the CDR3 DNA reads TGTGCTCTTGGGGAACCGGACCTCCAAGTAACTCGACATTACTGGGGGAGGTACACCGATAAACTCATCTTT.

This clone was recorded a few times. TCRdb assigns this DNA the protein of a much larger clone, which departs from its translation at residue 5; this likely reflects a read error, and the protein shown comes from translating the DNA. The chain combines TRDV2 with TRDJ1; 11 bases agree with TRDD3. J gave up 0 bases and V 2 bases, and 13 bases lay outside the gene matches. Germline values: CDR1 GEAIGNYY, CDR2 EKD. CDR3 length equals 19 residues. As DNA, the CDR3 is TGTGCCTGTGACATCCTTAAAGCTGGGGGATACCCGGACACCGATAAACTCATCTTT. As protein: CACDILKAGGYPDTDKLIF.

The CDR3 nucleotides read TGTGCCTGTGACCCCCTTGGACTAAATACTGGGGGAGACTACACCGATAAACTCATCTTT. This translates into CACDPLGLNTGGDYTDKLIF. This rearrangement joins TRDV2 to TRDJ1; 9 bases are a match to TRDD3. CDR1 is GEAIGNYY, CDR2 EKD, per germline. V was pared by 3 bases and J by 0 bases, with 19 bases of the junction left unmatched. The length of the CDR3 is 20 residues.

CDR3 bases: TGTGCCTGTGACAAGCTGGGGGATACGCGCTCCTGGGACACCCGACAGATGTTTTTC. This encodes CACDKLGDTRSWDTRQMFF. V gene TRDV2 combines with J gene TRDJ3; 12 bases are a match to TRDD3. CDR3 length equals 19 residues. Germline CDR1 is GEAIGNYY and CDR2 is EKD. With 2 bases clipped from V and 0 bases from J, the junction kept 4 bases outside the gene matches.